This entry is about one T cell receptor beta chain. Its antigen is as yet unknown. The sample comes from a study of T-cell reconstitution after alpha-beta-depleted transplantation in children. The length of the CDR3 is 16 residues. CDR1 and CDR2 from the germline V gene are SGHTA and FQGTGA. Unmatched junction bases numbered 7, after V lost 4 bases and J lost 9 bases. The study, taken as a whole, reports: After transplant, high TCRbeta diversity at day 60 in some patients arose from surviving recipient T cells and thymic progenitors. The main origin of T-cell counts and diversity one year after transplant was newly produced T cells.

A TCRbeta library incorporating unique molecular identifiers was prepared. TCRdb independently ran MiXCR on the PCR reads; one entry per CDR3 protein. The table records 780,000 or so distinct CDR3 sequences, roughly 15% of them present only once. The sample consisted of PBMCs, mostly from graft donor cells, taken 360 days after TCRalphabeta/CD19-depleted stem cell transplant. The receptor was isolated from a male patient under 18 who had a stem cell transplant for acute lymphoblastic leukemia, so the T cells may come from the graft donor. The gene calls are TRBV7-3 and TRBJ2-2; TRBD2 matches 14 bases. CDR3 sequence (DNA): TGTGCCAGCAGCTCCACGGGACTAGCGGGAGTTCGGGAGCTGTTTTTT. Translated, it gives CASSSTGLAGVRELFF.